The clone carrying this T cell receptor (beta chain) was counted between two and nine times. Its antigen remains unidentified. This sample is drawn from a study of Graves' ophthalmopathy and Graves' hyperthyroidism. The J segment lost 8 bases and the V segment lost 5 bases, leaving 11 bases of the junction unmatched. CDR3 length equals 14 residues. The germline V gene has CDR1 SGDLS and CDR2 YYNGEE. RNA transcripts were the template, and TCR beta CDR3 regions were amplified from them. HTBI-primed RT-PCR formed the first round, and a multiplex PCR formed the second. TCRdb redid the calling of the multiplex PCR reads with MiXCR, one entry per CDR3 protein. The sample consists of 650,000 to 900,000 distinct CDR3 sequences, roughly 41% of them appearing once. Overall study results and limits: Most clonotypes expanded in thyroid above 0.001 frequency were present in blood too.

Sequenced input: peripheral blood. The clonotype originates from an adult man with Graves' ophthalmopathy. The rearrangement links TRBV9 to TRBJ1-2; TRBD1 matches at 8 bases. CDR3 loop: CASRVGQGARGYTF. The CDR3 DNA is TGTGCCAGCAGAGTGGGGCAGGGGGCACGGGGCTACACCTTC.